This T cell receptor (beta chain) was obtained from a study of blood T cell repertoires in COVID-19. Study-level information: Some COVID-19 samples were acute and others convalescent; all came from the United States, Italy and Spain. Sample material is recorded as cDNA or gDNA derived from T cells, B-cell-depleted T cells, or PBMCs.

This clone was detected only once. Original processing notes: Estimation of nucleated cell counts relied on the amplification of reference gene primers. Data came from immunoSEQ multiplex PCR; TCRdb stores just in-frame clones and leaves some out. The V and J calls and the clone size are those of that table, but D and trimming were determined from the DNA. The table lists about 210,000 clones, about 91% of them singletons, with more than 0.95% in the top ten. CDR3 length: 15 amino acids. J lost 5 bases, V lost 8 bases, and 13 bases had no gene match. CDR1 MNHEY and CDR2 SVGAGI come from the germline V gene.

The source is a man younger than 45 with acute or convalescent COVID-19. The chain combines TRBV6-5 with TRBJ2-3; 7 nucleotides line up with TRBD1. The sequenced sample was peripheral blood. The CDR3 loop reads CASGLNGAGGDTQYF. The DNA of the CDR3 is TGTGCCAGCGGCCTTAACGGGGCAGGGGGAGATACGCAGTATTTT.